This TCR beta chain was observed in a study of blood T cell repertoires in COVID-19. Across the whole study: Samples came from the United States, Italy and Spain, spanning acute and convalescent COVID-19. T cells, B-cell-depleted T cells, or PBMCs provided the cDNA or gDNA that served as material.

In the original workflow: Reference gene primer amplification yielded estimated nucleated cell counts. Sequencing was performed with immunoSEQ multiplex PCR; in TCRdb, only in-frame clones are kept and a portion is missing. D and trimming come from the DNA, and the V and J calls and clone size come from that table. Here the sample spans around 120,000 clones, around 80% being singletons. The CDR3 is 15 amino acids. Germline V gene lookup returns CDR1 SGHRS and CDR2 YFSETQ. With V trimmed by 4 bases and J by 4 bases, 4 bases remained unmatched. This clonotype originated in a man in his 70s with acute or convalescent COVID-19. The sample taken for sequencing was peripheral blood. V usage is TRBV5-1 and J usage is TRBJ1-4, with TRBD1 identical over 10 bases. The CDR3 DNA reads as TGCGCCAGCAGCACAGGGGACAGGGGTAATGAAAAACTGTTTTTT. Its protein product is CASSTGDRGNEKLFF.